A selection of T cell receptor beta chains follows, all from one sample in a study of T-cell reconstitution after alpha-beta-depleted transplantation in children. Each CDR3 protein gets one entry after TCRdb re-called the PCR reads with MiXCR. The sample has under 300,000 distinct CDR3 sequences, approximately 9.8% seen once; the top ten hold less than 6%. The sample consisted of PBMCs from the stem cell graft donor, taken from the stem cell graft. Receptors were obtained from a human donor who donated a stem cell graft to a child with SCID. The conserved cysteine and the conserved F or W are not part of the CDR3 here.

CDR3	length	V	J
ASSRDSGGYEQY	12	TRBV5-1	TRBJ2-7
ASRAGGGNSPLH	12	TRBV9	TRBJ1-6
SATPGQGGSGNQPQH	15	TRBV20-1	TRBJ1-5
ASSLIRQGTEAF	12	TRBV5-1	TRBJ1-1
ASSPWDRQVGEQF	13	TRBV5-6	TRBJ2-1
ASRRDGHEAF	10	TRBV5-1	TRBJ1-1
ASSLGGTGDSETQY	14	TRBV5-8	TRBJ2-5
ASSYSQGSGYT	11	TRBV5-1	TRBJ1-2
ASSLQENQPQH	11	TRBV5-1	TRBJ1-5
SASARNTEAF	10	TRBV20-1	TRBJ1-1
ASSMGSLDTIY	11	TRBV5-1	TRBJ1-3
ASSWMTGKYTQY	12	TRBV5-1	TRBJ2-3
ASTRQGAHGELF	12	TRBV5-1	TRBJ2-2
ASSPNPARGRNIQY	14	TRBV6-1	TRBJ2-4
ASSEGTGLIYGYT	13	TRBV18	TRBJ1-2
SADVRGQGGYEAF	13	TRBV29-1	TRBJ1-1
ASSSGQKGNQPQH	13	TRBV28	TRBJ1-5
ASSFRGLDEAF	11	TRBV5-1	TRBJ1-1
ASSLGAGVGNEQF	13	TRBV5-5	TRBJ2-1
ASTIGQEYNSPLH	13	TRBV5-1	TRBJ1-6
ASSSKQETQY	10	TRBV7-9	TRBJ2-5
ASSQEAGRSSNQPQH	15	TRBV4-2	TRBJ1-5
ASMLVPQPTDTQY	13	TRBV5-1	TRBJ2-3
ASSFGTSGETQY	12	TRBV12-3/TRBV12-4	TRBJ2-5
ASSLGLAGVAQY	12	TRBV5-1	TRBJ2-5
ASSLGQGMGYT	11	TRBV5-8	TRBJ1-2
AIGPGTLFEQY	11	TRBV4-2	TRBJ2-7
ASSVVLGETDTQY	13	TRBV9	TRBJ2-3
SARSRRGTSTDTQY	14	TRBV20-1	TRBJ2-3
ASSLTEGNNEQF	12	TRBV3-1	TRBJ2-1
ASRSPGTGDGNTIY	14	TRBV6-1	TRBJ1-3
ASSLGLRGPQH	11	TRBV2	TRBJ1-5
ATGQGRTDTQY	11	TRBV15	TRBJ2-3
ASSLDHDTGELF	12	TRBV5-1	TRBJ2-2
SAMGNTEAF	9	TRBV20-1	TRBJ1-1
ASRVTGGIGEQF	12	TRBV7-8	TRBJ2-1